Each of the 22 T cell receptor beta chains below was sequenced from the same sample in a study of response to subunit inactivated influenza vaccine. One entry per CDR3 protein, called by TCRdb with MiXCR from the RT-PCR reads. The profile shows about 520,000 distinct CDR3 sequences, over 25% of them singletons. The source was CD4+ T cells sorted from PBMCs, collected about 5 days after vaccination. These receptors came from a middle-aged man who received an inactivated influenza vaccine.

V is TRBV5-1 and J is TRBJ2-7; D call uncertain. There are 13 residues in the CDR3. Germline CDR1 reads SGHRS; CDR2 reads YFSETQ. Trimming cost V 6 bases and J 2 bases, with 12 bases left between them. DNA of the CDR3: TGCGCCAGCAATTTTCCCTACACCTACGAGCAGTACTTC. It specifies CASNFPYTYEQYF.

In this sample, this clonotype turned up a few times. The V call is TRBV10-3, the J call TRBJ2-1; TRBD1 agrees at 7 bases. V dropped 5 bases and J dropped 7; count of bases not matched to a gene: 5. In germline, CDR1 is ENHRY, CDR2 SYGVKD. The CDR3 spans 13 residues. CDR3 sequence: CAISMTGLNEQFF. In DNA form, the CDR3 reads TGTGCCATCAGTATGACAGGGTTAAATGAGCAGTTCTTC.

The chain combines TRBV2 with TRBJ2-1, with 8 bases aligning to TRBD2. Germline V lookup: CDR1 SNHLY, CDR2 FYNNEI. The CDR3 is 13 amino acids. V lost 6 bases and J lost 8; bases outside the gene matches: 6. This CDR3 is CASRAPGGDEQFF. The CDR3 nucleotides read TGTGCCAGCAGAGCACCCGGGGGGGATGAGCAGTTCTTC. The complete variable domain, with remaining parts taken from reference TRBV2 and TRBJ2-1, reads EPEVTQTPSHQVTQMGQEVILRCVPISNHLYFYWYRQILGQKVEFLVSFYNNEISEKSEIFDDQFSVERPDGSNFTLKIRSTKLEDSAMYFCASRAPGGDEQFFGPGTRLTVL.

This chain uses TRBV24-1 with TRBJ2-7, with 10 bases matching TRBD1. The CDR3 extends over 13 amino acids. Germline lookup yields CDR1 KGHDR and CDR2 SFDVKD. V was pared by 5 bases and J by 4 bases, with 1 base of the junction left unmatched. The CDR3 is CATSGTGGYEQYF. Written as DNA, the CDR3 is TGTGCCACCAGTGGGACAGGGGGGTACGAGCAGTACTTC.

This clonotype occurred a few times. Written as DNA, the CDR3 is TGTGCCAGCAGCCCCTTGGGACAGTCGCGGGACCAGTTCTTC. Translating it yields CASSPLGQSRDQFF. V usage is TRBV28 and J usage is TRBJ2-1, with D perhaps TRBD1 (7 bases). The CDR3 extends over 14 amino acids. V shed 6 bases and J shed 13 bases, with 22 bases lying between them. The germline V gene has CDR1 MDHEN and CDR2 SYDVKM.

The chain has TRBV7-9 and TRBJ2-4; D is unclear. The CDR3 length is 15 residues. Germline V gene lookup returns CDR1 SEHNR and CDR2 FQNEAQ (reference sequence). V lost 5 bases and J 3 bases, leaving 14 bases between the germline ends. The chain's CDR3 is CASSPEPLGKNIQYF. The CDR3 bases are TGTGCCAGCAGCCCTGAACCTCTAGGCAAAAACATTCAGTACTTC.

This clonotype was counted ten times or more. The genes are TRBV20-1 and TRBJ2-1; perhaps TRBD2 as D (7 bases). V was cut by 0 bases and J by 9 bases, with 15 bases left in between. The CDR3 runs 14 residues. Germline CDR1 and CDR2: DFQATT and SNEGSKA (reference sequence). CDR3: CSARERGGPGEQFF. CDR3 nucleotides: TGCAGTGCTAGAGAGAGGGGGGGGCCTGGTGAGCAGTTCTTC.

This clonotype has a count of ten or more. The chain links TRBV12-3 or TRBV12-4 to TRBJ1-2, with no clear D. Trimming took 3 bases from V and 3 from J, leaving 8 bases between them. The CDR3 is 13 residues long. As DNA, the CDR3 is TGTGCCAGCAGTTTGGACGGATACTATGGCTACACCTTC. Its protein product is CASSLDGYYGYTF.

This clonotype has only a few counts. The V and J genes are TRBV6-2 or TRBV6-3 and TRBJ2-5; 7 bases are shared with TRBD1. CDR3 length equals 15 residues. CDR1 and CDR2 from the germline V gene are MNHEY and SVGEGT. J lost 3 bases, V lost 7 bases, and 11 bases had no gene match. The DNA for the CDR3 is TGTGCCAGCACAACAGGGGTGTTTGGAAAAGAGACCCAGTACTTC. Amino acids: CASTTGVFGKETQYF.

The count of this clonotype is one. The V call is TRBV6-1, the J call TRBJ2-3, with 11 bases fitting TRBD1. The CDR3 extends over 16 amino acids. The J segment lost 4 bases and the V segment lost 5 bases, leaving 8 bases of the junction unmatched. Looked up from germline, CDR1 is MNHNS and CDR2 is SASEGT. The CDR3: CASSRKGQGAADTQYF. DNA of the CDR3: TGTGCCAGCAGTCGAAAAGGACAGGGGGCGGCAGATACGCAGTATTTT.

V gene TRBV10-3 combines with J gene TRBJ1-2; TRBD1 might be the D (6 bases). The germline gives CDR1 ENHRY, CDR2 SYGVKD. V was shortened by 6 bases and J by 4 bases, with 12 bases between the two germline ends. The CDR3 spans 13 residues. CDR3: CAIRDDRSYGYTF. CDR3 sequence (DNA): TGTGCCATCAGGGATGACAGGAGCTATGGCTACACCTTC.

This clonotype has just a few counts. This chain joins TRBV12-3 or TRBV12-4 and TRBJ2-1; the D gene is possibly TRBD2 (6 bases). V lost 7 bases and J 9 bases, leaving 19 bases between the germline ends. The CDR3 length is 14 residues. CDR3 loop: CASIAGQGRGEQFF. Here the CDR3 DNA reads TGTGCCAGCATCGCGGGGCAGGGTAGGGGTGAGCAGTTCTTC.

The rearrangement joins TRBV9 to TRBJ2-3, with 8 nucleotides matching TRBD2. This CDR3 is 15 amino acids long. Germline V lookup: CDR1 SGDLS, CDR2 YYNGEE. Trimming at V came to 2 bases and at J to 1 base, leaving 3 bases not matched to a gene. The chain's CDR3 is CASSVSGGRTDTQYF. CDR3 in DNA: TGTGCCAGCAGCGTCAGCGGGGGACGCACAGATACGCAGTATTTT.

The chain couples TRBV12-3 or TRBV12-4 to TRBJ2-1; the match to TRBD2 covers 11 bases. The CDR3 runs to 16 residues. V shed 6 bases, J shed 1 base, and the junction held 5 bases outside the gene matches. CDR3 bases: TGTGCCAGCAGAGCAGGACTAGCGGGTTCCTACAATGAGCAGTTCTTC. As protein: CASRAGLAGSYNEQFF.

The CDR3: CASSLDQVGSGNEQFF. Here the CDR3 DNA reads TGTGCCAGCAGCTTAGATCAAGTAGGTTCGGGGAATGAGCAGTTCTTC. This rearrangement joins TRBV11-2 to TRBJ2-1; the D gene is possibly TRBD2 (5 bases). Per germline, CDR1 SGHAT and CDR2 FQNNGV. The CDR3 extends over 16 amino acids. The V and J ends lost 0 bases and 7 bases respectively, with 16 bases between them.

The chain carries TRBV3-1 and TRBJ2-2; 7 bases fit TRBD1. V shed 0 bases, J shed 4 bases, and the junction held 5 bases outside the gene matches. Germline V gene data show CDR1 as LGHDT and CDR2 as YNNKEL (reference sequence). The CDR3 consists of 16 residues. CDR3 DNA sequence: TGTGCCAGCAGCCAAGATAGGAACAGGGGCACCGGGGAGCTGTTTTTT. This codes for CASSQDRNRGTGELFF.

The chain couples TRBV20-1 to TRBJ2-3; D is undetermined. Trimming pared 2 bases from V and 1 base from J, leaving 7 bases between. This CDR3 comprises 13 residues. Germline V CDR1 and CDR2: DFQATT, SNEGSKA (reference sequence). This CDR3 reads CSARLPGTDTQYF. The CDR3 region has the DNA TGCAGTGCTAGACTTCCGGGCACAGATACGCAGTATTTT.

The chain carries TRBV6-1 and TRBJ2-5; D is undetermined. The CDR3 totals 15 residues. Trimming took 0 bases from V and 5 from J, leaving 13 bases between them. Looked up from germline, CDR1 is MNHNS and CDR2 is SASEGT. The CDR3 region has the DNA TGTGCCAGCAGTGAAGCGATGGACCCCGGTGAGACCCAGTACTTC. This translates into CASSEAMDPGETQYF.

The chain recombines TRBV5-8 with TRBJ1-2, with a possible D match to TRBD1 (5 bases). Germline loops: CDR1 SGHTS, CDR2 YDEGEE. Trimming took 5 bases from V and 5 from J, leaving 16 bases between them. The CDR3 is 14 amino acids. CDR3 coding DNA: TGTGCCAGCAGGTCCGGCAGGGATGGTTATGGCTACACCTTC. As protein: CASRSGRDGYGYTF.

The V call is TRBV9, the J call TRBJ2-2; TRBD2 matches 13 bases. V lost 3 bases to trimming and J lost 5 bases; unmatched junction nucleotides: 4. This CDR3 spans 16 amino acids. Germline V lookup: CDR1 SGDLS, CDR2 YYNGEE. CDR3 sequence reads: CASSAGGLAGTGELFF. The DNA for the CDR3 is TGTGCCAGCAGCGCCGGGGGACTAGCGGGGACCGGGGAGCTGTTTTTT.

V usage is TRBV20-1 and J usage is TRBJ2-1, with 7 bases identical to TRBD1. Unmatched junction bases numbered 11, after V lost 2 bases and J lost 7 bases. CDR3 size: 15 residues. Germline assignment: CDR1 DFQATT and CDR2 SNEGSKA (reference sequence). The CDR3 loop reads CSARLETGRSNEQFF. CDR3 DNA sequence: TGCAGTGCTAGACTTGAGACAGGGCGTTCAAATGAGCAGTTCTTC.

The chain combines TRBV20-1 with TRBJ2-7; maybe TRBD2 (6 bases). From germline, CDR1 is DFQATT and CDR2 SNEGSKA (reference sequence). Trimming left V 3 bases short and J 2 bases short, with 14 bases between. The CDR3 is made up of 14 amino acids. The DNA of the CDR3 is TGCAGTGCTAGTATTCGGGAGTACGCCTACGAGCAGTACTTC. As protein: CSASIREYAYEQYF.